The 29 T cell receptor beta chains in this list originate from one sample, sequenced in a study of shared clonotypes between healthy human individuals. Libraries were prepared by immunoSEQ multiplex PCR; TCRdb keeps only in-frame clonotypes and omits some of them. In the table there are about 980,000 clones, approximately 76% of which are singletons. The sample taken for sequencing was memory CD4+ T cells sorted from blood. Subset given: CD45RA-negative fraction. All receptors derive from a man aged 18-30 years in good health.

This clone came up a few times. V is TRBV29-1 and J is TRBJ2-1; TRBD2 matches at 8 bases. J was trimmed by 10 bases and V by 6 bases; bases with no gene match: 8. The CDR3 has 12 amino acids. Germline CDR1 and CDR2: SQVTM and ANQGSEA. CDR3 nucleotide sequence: TGCAGCGTGGAGGCTAGCGGGCCGGAGCAGTTCTTC. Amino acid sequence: CSVEASGPEQFF.

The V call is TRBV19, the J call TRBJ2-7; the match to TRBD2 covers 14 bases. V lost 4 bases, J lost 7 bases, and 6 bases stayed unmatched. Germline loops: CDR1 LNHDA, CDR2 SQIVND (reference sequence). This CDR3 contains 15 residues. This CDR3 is CASSRLAGGPGEQYF. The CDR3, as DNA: TGTGCCAGTAGTAGACTAGCGGGAGGGCCAGGGGAGCAGTACTTC.

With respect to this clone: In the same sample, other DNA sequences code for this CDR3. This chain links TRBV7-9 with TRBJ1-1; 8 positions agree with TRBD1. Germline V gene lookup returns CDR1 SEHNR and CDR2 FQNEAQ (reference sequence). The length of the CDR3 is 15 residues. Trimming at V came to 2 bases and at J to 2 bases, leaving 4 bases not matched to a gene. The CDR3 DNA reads TGTGCCAGCAGCTTACGCGACAGGGGAAACACTGAAGCTTTCTTT. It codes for CASSLRDRGNTEAFF. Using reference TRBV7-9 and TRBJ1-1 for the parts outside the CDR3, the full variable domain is DTGVSQNPRHKITKRGQNVTFRCDPISEHNRLYWYRQTLGQGPEFLTYFQNEAQLEKSRLLSDRFSAERPKGSFSTLEIQRTEQGDSAMYLCASSLRDRGNTEAFFGQGTRLTVV.

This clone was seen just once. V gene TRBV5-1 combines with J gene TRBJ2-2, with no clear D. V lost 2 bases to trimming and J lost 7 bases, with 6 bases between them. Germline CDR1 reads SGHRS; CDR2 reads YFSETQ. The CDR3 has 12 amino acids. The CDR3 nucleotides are TGCGCCAGCAGCTTTATCGGCGGGGAGCTGTTTTTT. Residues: CASSFIGGELFF. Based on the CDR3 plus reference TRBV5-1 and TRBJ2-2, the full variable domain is KAGVTQTPRYLIKTRGQQVTLSCSPISGHRSVSWYQQTPGQGLQFLFEYFSETQRNKGNFPGRFSGRQFSNSRSEMNVSTLELGDSALYLCASSFIGGELFFGEGSRLTVL.

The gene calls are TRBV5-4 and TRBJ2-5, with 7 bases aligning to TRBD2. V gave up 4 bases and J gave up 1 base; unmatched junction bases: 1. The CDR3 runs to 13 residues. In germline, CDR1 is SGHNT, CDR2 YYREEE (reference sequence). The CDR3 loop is CASSRGVQETQYF. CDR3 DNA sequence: TGTGCCAGCAGCCGGGGGGTCCAAGAGACCCAGTACTTC.

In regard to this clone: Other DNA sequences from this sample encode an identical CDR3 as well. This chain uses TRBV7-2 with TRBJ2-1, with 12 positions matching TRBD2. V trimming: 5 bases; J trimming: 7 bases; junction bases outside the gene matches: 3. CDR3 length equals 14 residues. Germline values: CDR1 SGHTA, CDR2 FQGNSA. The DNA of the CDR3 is TGTGCCAGCAGCACTGGGACTAGCGGGAATGAGCAGTTCTTC. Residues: CASSTGTSGNEQFF. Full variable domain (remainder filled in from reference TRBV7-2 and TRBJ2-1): GAGVSQSPSNKVTEKGKDVELRCDPISGHTALYWYRQSLGQGLEFLIYFQGNSAPDKSGLPSDRFSAERTGGSVSTLTIQRTQQEDSAVYLCASSTGTSGNEQFFGPGTRLTVL.

The CDR3 coding sequence is TGTGCCATCAGTGAGGGGGCGGCCAAAAACATTCAGTACTTC. It yields the protein CAISEGAAKNIQYF. The V call is TRBV10-3, the J call TRBJ2-4; D perhaps matches TRBD1 (5 bases). The CDR3 is made up of 14 amino acids. Trimming pared 2 bases from V and 1 base from J, leaving 6 bases between. Germline CDR1 and CDR2: ENHRY and SYGVKD.

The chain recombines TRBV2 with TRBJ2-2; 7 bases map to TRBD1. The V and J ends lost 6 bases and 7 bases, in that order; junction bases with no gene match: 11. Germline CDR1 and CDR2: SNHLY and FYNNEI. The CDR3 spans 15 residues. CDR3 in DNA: TGTGCCAGCAGCTTCGACAGGGCAGGGGACGGGGAGCTGTTTTTT. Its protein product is CASSFDRAGDGELFF.

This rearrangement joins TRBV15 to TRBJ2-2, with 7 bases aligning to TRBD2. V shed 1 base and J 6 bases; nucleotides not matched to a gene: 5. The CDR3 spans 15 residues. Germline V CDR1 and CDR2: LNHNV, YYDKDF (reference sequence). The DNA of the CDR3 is TGTGCCACCAGCAGAGGTGGGGCGGGGGCCGGGGAGCTGTTTTTT. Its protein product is CATSRGGAGAGELFF.

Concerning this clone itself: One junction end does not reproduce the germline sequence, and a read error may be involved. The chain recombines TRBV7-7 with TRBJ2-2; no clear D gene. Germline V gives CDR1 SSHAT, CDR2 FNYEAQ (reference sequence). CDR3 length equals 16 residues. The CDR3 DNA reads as TGTGCTAGCAGCTTAGAGTACGTATCAGAGGACGGGGAGCTGTTTTTT. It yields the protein CASSLEYVSEDGELFF. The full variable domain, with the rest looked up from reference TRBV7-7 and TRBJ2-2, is GAGVSQSPRYKVTKRGQDVTLRCDPISSHATLYWYQQALGQGPEFLTYFNYEAQPDKSGLPSDRFSAERPEGSISTLTIQRTEQRDSAMYRCASSLEYVSEDGELFFGEGSRLTVL.

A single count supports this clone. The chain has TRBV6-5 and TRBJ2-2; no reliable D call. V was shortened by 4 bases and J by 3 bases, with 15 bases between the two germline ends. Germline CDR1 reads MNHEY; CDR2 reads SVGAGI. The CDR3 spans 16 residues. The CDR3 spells CASSSNTGLHTGELFF. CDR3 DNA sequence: TGTGCCAGCAGTTCCAATACCGGGCTACACACCGGGGAGCTGTTTTTT.

CDR3 nucleotides: TGTGCCAGCAACAGGGGCTTGGATGAAAAACTGTTTTTT. Translating it yields CASNRGLDEKLFF. The V and J genes are TRBV2 and TRBJ1-4; 7 bases line up with TRBD1. J lost 6 bases, V lost 7 bases, and 5 bases had no gene match. This CDR3 has 13 amino acids. Germline V CDR1 and CDR2: SNHLY, FYNNEI. The full variable domain, with the rest looked up from reference TRBV2 and TRBJ1-4, is EPEVTQTPSHQVTQMGQEVILRCVPISNHLYFYWYRQILGQKVEFLVSFYNNEISEKSEIFDDQFSVERPDGSNFTLKIRSTKLEDSAMYFCASNRGLDEKLFFGSGTQLSVL.

The DNA of the CDR3 is TGTGCCAGCAGTTGGGACAGGGAGAGCAATCAGCCCCAGCATTTT. It yields the protein CASSWDRESNQPQHF. The chain combines TRBV2 with TRBJ1-5; 9 bases are a match to TRBD1. This CDR3 has 15 residues. V lost 5 bases, J lost 1 base, and 3 bases stayed unmatched. The V gene's germline CDR1 is SNHLY and CDR2 FYNNEI.

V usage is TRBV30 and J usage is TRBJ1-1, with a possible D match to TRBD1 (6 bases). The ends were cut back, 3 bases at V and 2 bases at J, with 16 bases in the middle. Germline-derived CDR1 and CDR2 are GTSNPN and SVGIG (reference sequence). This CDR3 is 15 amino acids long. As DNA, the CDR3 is TGTGCCTGGAGACTAACAGGGCGGGCAAACACTGAAGCTTTCTTT. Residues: CAWRLTGRANTEAFF.

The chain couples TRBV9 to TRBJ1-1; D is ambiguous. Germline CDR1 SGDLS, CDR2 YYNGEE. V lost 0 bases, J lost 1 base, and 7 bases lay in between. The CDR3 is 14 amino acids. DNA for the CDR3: TGTGCCAGCAGCGTAGATGCAGCGAACACTGAAGCTTTCTTT. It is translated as CASSVDAANTEAFF.

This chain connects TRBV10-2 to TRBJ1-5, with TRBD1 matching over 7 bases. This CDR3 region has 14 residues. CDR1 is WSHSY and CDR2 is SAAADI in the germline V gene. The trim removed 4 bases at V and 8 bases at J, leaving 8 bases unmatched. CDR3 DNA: TGCGCCAGCAGTGGTAACAGGGGAACGGAGCCCCAGCATTTT. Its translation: CASSGNRGTEPQHF.

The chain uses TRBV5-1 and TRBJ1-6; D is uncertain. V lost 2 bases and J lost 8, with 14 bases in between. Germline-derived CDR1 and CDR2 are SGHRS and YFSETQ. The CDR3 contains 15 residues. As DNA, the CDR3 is TGCGCCAGCAGCTTAGATTGGGGTTGGGATTCACCCCTCCACTTT. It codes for CASSLDWGWDSPLHF.

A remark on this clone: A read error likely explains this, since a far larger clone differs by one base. CDR3 region: CARSAVTLSYGYTF. In DNA, the CDR3 is TGTGCCCGGAGTGCGGTGACATTGTCCTATGGCTACACCTTC. The chain joins TRBV30 to TRBJ1-2; D unresolved. Per germline, CDR1 GTSNPN and CDR2 SVGIG (reference sequence). The CDR3 contains 14 residues.

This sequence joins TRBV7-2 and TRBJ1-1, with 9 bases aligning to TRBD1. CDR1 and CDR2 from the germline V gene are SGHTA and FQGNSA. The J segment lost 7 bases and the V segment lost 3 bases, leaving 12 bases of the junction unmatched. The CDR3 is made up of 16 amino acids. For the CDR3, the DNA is TGTGCCAGCAGCTTGGGTTCTTGGACAGGGGCCCTTGAAGCTTTCTTT. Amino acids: CASSLGSWTGALEAFF.

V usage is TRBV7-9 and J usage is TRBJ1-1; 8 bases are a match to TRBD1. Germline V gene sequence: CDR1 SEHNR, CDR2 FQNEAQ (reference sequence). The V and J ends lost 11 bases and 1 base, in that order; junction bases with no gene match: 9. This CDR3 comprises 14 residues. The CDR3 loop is CAGSTGTGNTEAFF. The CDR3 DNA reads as TGTGCCGGGAGTACCGGGACAGGGAACACTGAAGCTTTCTTT.

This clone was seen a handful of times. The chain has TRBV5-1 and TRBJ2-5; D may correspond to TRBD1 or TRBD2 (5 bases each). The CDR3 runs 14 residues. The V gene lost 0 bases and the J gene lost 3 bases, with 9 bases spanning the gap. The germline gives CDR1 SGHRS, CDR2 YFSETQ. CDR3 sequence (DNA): TGCGCCAGCAGCTTGGACTGGGGGAAAGAGACCCAGTACTTC. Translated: CASSLDWGKETQYF.

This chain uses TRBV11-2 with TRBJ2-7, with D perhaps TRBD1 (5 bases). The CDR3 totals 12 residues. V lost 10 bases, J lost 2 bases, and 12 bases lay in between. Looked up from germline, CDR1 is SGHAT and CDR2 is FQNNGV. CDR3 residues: CAISTVPYEQYF. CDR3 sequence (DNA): TGTGCCATCTCGACAGTTCCCTACGAGCAGTACTTC.

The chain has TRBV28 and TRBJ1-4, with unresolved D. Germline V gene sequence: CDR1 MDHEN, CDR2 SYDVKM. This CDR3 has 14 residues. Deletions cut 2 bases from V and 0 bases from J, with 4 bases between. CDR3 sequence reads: CASSLRPTNEKLFF. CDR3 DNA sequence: TGTGCCAGCAGTTTAAGACCAACTAATGAAAAACTGTTTTTT.

The CDR3 nucleotides read TGTGCCACCAGCAGAGGACAAACCACGAACACCGGGGAGCTGTTTTTT. This gives the protein CATSRGQTTNTGELFF. J is TRBJ2-2 and V is TRBV15, with D hard to call. CDR1 is LNHNV, CDR2 YYDKDF, per germline (reference sequence). The CDR3 has 16 amino acids. V lost 1 base, J lost 0 bases, and 9 bases lay in between.

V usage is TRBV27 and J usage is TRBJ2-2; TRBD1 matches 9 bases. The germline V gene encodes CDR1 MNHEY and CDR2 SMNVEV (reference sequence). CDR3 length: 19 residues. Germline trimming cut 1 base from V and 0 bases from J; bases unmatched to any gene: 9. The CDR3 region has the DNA TGTGCCAGCAGTTTATTAGGACAGGGGCCCCTTTCGAACACCGGGGAGCTGTTTTTT. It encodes CASSLLGQGPLSNTGELFF.

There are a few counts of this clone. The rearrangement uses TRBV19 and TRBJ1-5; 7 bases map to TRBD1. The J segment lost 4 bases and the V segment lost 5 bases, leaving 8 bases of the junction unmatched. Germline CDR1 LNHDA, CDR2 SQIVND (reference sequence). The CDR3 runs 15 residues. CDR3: CASSRTGTANQPQHF. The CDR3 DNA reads TGTGCCAGTAGTCGAACCGGGACAGCTAATCAGCCCCAGCATTTT.

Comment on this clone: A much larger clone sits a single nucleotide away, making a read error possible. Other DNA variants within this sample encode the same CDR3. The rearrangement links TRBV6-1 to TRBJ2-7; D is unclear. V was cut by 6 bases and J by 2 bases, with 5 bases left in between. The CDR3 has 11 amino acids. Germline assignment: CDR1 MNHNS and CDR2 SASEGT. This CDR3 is CASRLTYEQYF. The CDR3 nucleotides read TGTGCCAGCAGATTAACCTACGAGCAGTACTTC.

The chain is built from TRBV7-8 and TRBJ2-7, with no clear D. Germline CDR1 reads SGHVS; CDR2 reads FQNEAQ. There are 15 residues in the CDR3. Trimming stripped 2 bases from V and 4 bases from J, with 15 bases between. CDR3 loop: CASSLKERGVYEQYF. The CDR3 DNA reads TGTGCCAGCAGCTTAAAGGAGCGCGGTGTGTACGAGCAGTACTTC.

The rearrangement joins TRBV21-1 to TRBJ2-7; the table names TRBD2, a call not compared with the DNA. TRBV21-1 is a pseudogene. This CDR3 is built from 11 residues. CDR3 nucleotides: TGTGCCAGCTACGAGGGCAACGAGCAGTACTTC. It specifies CASYEGNEQYF.